These 24 T cell receptor beta chains came from one sample sequenced in a study of T cell repertoires in cytomegalovirus infection. TCRdb reprocessed the reads via MiXCR and lists one record per CDR3 protein. The sample yields 110,000 to 150,000 distinct CDR3 sequences, about 6.3% seen once. The specimen sequenced was PBMCs. Every receptor here comes from a human donor in good health (CMV status not recorded). Some clones in this sample may be carry-over from other donors' samples.

This clonotype was counted at least ten times. The chain couples TRBV7-2 to TRBJ1-1; D ambiguous. The CDR3 is 13 amino acids. Germline lookup yields CDR1 SGHTA and CDR2 FQGNSA. V dropped 1 base and J dropped 2 bases, with 5 bases sitting between them. CDR3 sequence reads: CASSLGINTEAFF. The CDR3 nucleotides are TGTGCCAGCAGCTTAGGAATTAACACTGAAGCTTTCTTT.

This clonotype was counted at least ten times. The chain recombines TRBV7-2 with TRBJ2-3; D is possibly TRBD1 or TRBD2 (6 bases each). Looked up from germline, CDR1 is SGHTA and CDR2 is FQGNSA. The CDR3 has 22 residues. Trimming took off 0 bases at V and 2 bases at J, with 30 bases between the two ends. The DNA of the CDR3 is TGTGCCAGCAGCTTAGCGGGAGGACAGTTCCCCCAGGGGAGTTCCCCCACAGATACGCAGTATTTT. Translated: CASSLAGGQFPQGSSPTDTQYF.

The chain combines TRBV11-2 with TRBJ1-4; the D gene is possibly TRBD1 (6 bases). Trimming took off 3 bases at V and 7 bases at J, with 12 bases between the two ends. CDR1 and CDR2 from the germline V gene are SGHAT and FQNNGV. CDR3 length equals 14 residues. CDR3 in amino acids: CASSLGARGEKLFF. The CDR3, as DNA: TGTGCCAGCAGCTTGGGGGCGAGAGGTGAAAAACTGTTTTTT. Together with reference TRBV11-2 and TRBJ1-4, the CDR3 gives the full variable domain: EAGVAQSPRYKIIEKRQSVAFWCNPISGHATLYWYQQILGQGPKLLIQFQNNGVVDDSQLPKDRFSAERLKGVDSTLKIQPAKLEDSAVYLCASSLGARGEKLFFGSGTQLSVL.

At least ten counts were recorded for this clonotype. The rearrangement joins TRBV7-2 to TRBJ1-2; a weak D match, TRBD1 (6 bases). V shed 5 bases and J shed 2 bases, with 12 bases lying between them. The germline V gene has CDR1 SGHTA and CDR2 FQGNSA. This CDR3 is 14 amino acids long. The CDR3 loop is CASSRDTGNYGYTF. The CDR3 DNA reads TGTGCCAGCAGCCGGGACACGGGCAACTATGGCTACACCTTC.

A word on this clonotype: Being one base from a much bigger clone, this may be a read error. The chain carries TRBV7-2 and TRBJ1-5; 7 bases agree with TRBD1. CDR3 length: 14 amino acids. Germline values: CDR1 SGHTA, CDR2 FQGNSA. CDR3 in amino acids: CASSLEDRNQPQRF. The CDR3 bases are TGTGCCAGCAGCTTAGAGGACAGGAATCAGCCCCAGCGTTTT.

This clonotype was counted only a few times. The V call is TRBV20-1, the J call TRBJ1-2, with D possibly TRBD1 on 5 matching bases. CDR1 and CDR2 from the germline V gene are DFQATT and SNEGSKA (reference sequence). The CDR3 covers 13 residues. Trimming pared 3 bases from V and 11 bases from J, leaving 19 bases between. CDR3 residues: CSARASGTAMYTF. CDR3 nucleotide sequence: TGCAGTGCTAGGGCGTCCGGGACGGCAATGTACACCTTC.

There are many counts of this clonotype. This chain joins TRBV20-1 and TRBJ1-2, with 7 bases fitting TRBD1. This CDR3 contains 12 residues. Per germline, CDR1 DFQATT and CDR2 SNEGSKA (reference sequence). After removal of 4 bases from V and 8 bases from J, the junction contained 7 bases not matched to a gene. CDR3 nucleotides: TGCAGTGCTATGAGGGGGCAGGACGGCTACACCTTC. Amino acid sequence: CSAMRGQDGYTF.

This clonotype was observed at least ten times. This chain joins TRBV6-6 and TRBJ2-5; TRBD1 matches at 7 bases. Germline trimming cut 4 bases from V and 2 bases from J; bases unmatched to any gene: 10. The CDR3 totals 16 residues. Germline lookup yields CDR1 MNHNY and CDR2 SVGAGI (reference sequence). CDR3 in DNA: TGTGCCAGCAGTTCACCAAACAGGGGCGGGCAAGAGACCCAGTACTTC. Translated: CASSSPNRGGQETQYF.

This rearrangement joins TRBV20-1 to TRBJ2-3; no reliable D call. This CDR3 is built from 12 residues. CDR1 and CDR2 from the germline V gene are DFQATT and SNEGSKA (reference sequence). The V end lost 3 bases, the J end lost 4 bases, and 8 bases lay between the germline ends. The CDR3 sequence is CSASLRSDTQYF. Written as DNA, the CDR3 is TGCAGTGCTAGCCTACGGTCAGATACGCAGTATTTT.

There are many counts of this clonotype. The chain couples TRBV6-1 to TRBJ2-5, with D unresolved. The CDR3 is 15 residues long. V lost 6 bases, J lost 4 bases, and 18 bases lay in between. Germline V gene data show CDR1 as MNHNS and CDR2 as SASEGT. This CDR3 reads CASSPNFERRETQYF. The CDR3 DNA reads TGTGCCAGCAGCCCGAATTTCGAGAGACGAGAGACCCAGTACTTC.

This clonotype was seen at least ten times. The chain recombines TRBV15 with TRBJ1-4; D gene uncertain. The germline CDR1 and CDR2 sequences are LNHNV and YYDKDF (reference sequence). The CDR3 length is 13 residues. V was shortened by 0 bases and J by 14 bases, with 13 bases between the two germline ends. CDR3 coding DNA: TGTGCCACCAGCAGAGATCCCAGGCTCGGGCTGTTTTTT. Protein sequence: CATSRDPRLGLFF.

The chain joins TRBV5-4 to TRBJ2-5, with TRBD1 identical over 7 bases. Trimming cost V 4 bases and J 1 base; bases outside gene matches: 7. The CDR3 runs 15 residues. Germline assignment: CDR1 SGHNT and CDR2 YYREEE (reference sequence). This chain's CDR3 is CASSKTGPGQETQYF. The DNA for the CDR3 is TGTGCCAGCAGCAAGACAGGGCCGGGCCAAGAGACCCAGTACTTC.

There are a few counts of this clonotype. V and J are TRBV7-9 and TRBJ2-7; 8 nucleotides align to TRBD1. There are 13 residues in the CDR3. The V gene's germline CDR1 is SEHNR and CDR2 FQNEAQ (reference sequence). The J segment lost 11 bases and the V segment lost 4 bases, leaving 10 bases of the junction unmatched. The CDR3 spells CASSSSGQDKEYF. The CDR3 nucleotides are TGTGCCAGCAGCTCATCGGGACAGGACAAGGAGTACTTC.

This clonotype showed up many times. The V and J genes are TRBV6-1 and TRBJ2-7; no reliable D call. Germline assignment: CDR1 MNHNS and CDR2 SASEGT. Trimming left V 1 base short and J 4 bases short, with 8 bases between. The CDR3 covers 13 residues. The DNA for the CDR3 is TGTGCCAGCAGTGAAGATAGTGATTACGAGCAGTACTTC. Protein sequence: CASSEDSDYEQYF.

This clonotype was seen many times. The J gene is TRBJ2-7, the V gene TRBV7-8; TRBD1 aligns across 8 bases. This CDR3 has 15 residues. J lost 1 base, V lost 5 bases, and 7 bases had no gene match. Germline-derived CDR1 and CDR2 are SGHVS and FQNEAQ. The CDR3: CASSGRQGPSYEQYF. The CDR3 DNA sequence: TGTGCCAGCAGCGGGCGACAGGGGCCGTCCTACGAGCAGTACTTC.

This clonotype was counted many times. The chain links TRBV7-2 to TRBJ1-5; a possible D gene is TRBD1 (6 bases). This CDR3 region has 15 residues. The germline gives CDR1 SGHTA, CDR2 FQGNSA. V was shortened by 1 base and J by 6 bases, with 13 bases between the two germline ends. In DNA form, the CDR3 reads TGTGCCAGCAGCTTAGGCCAGGGGATCGGTCAGCCCCAGCATTTT. It encodes CASSLGQGIGQPQHF.

This clonotype occurred once. The rearrangement joins TRBV28 to TRBJ1-1; 12 bases align to TRBD1. V trimming: 1 base; J trimming: 1 base; junction bases outside the gene matches: 10. The germline gives CDR1 MDHEN, CDR2 SYDVKM. The CDR3 is 19 amino acids. The CDR3 DNA is TGTGCCAGCAGTTTATTCGGACAGGGACAGGGGGCGCAGAACACTGAAGCTTTCTTT. It codes for CASSLFGQGQGAQNTEAFF.

This clonotype was recorded at least ten times. The V gene is TRBV29-1, the J gene TRBJ2-2; no firm D call. There are 14 residues in the CDR3. V was shortened by 5 bases and J by 2 bases, with 12 bases between the two germline ends. Germline V gene data show CDR1 as SQVTM and CDR2 as ANQGSEA. The DNA for the CDR3 is TGCAGCGTTCAACAGAACATCAACACCGGGGAGCTGTTTTTT. It specifies CSVQQNINTGELFF.

The sample holds many counts of this clonotype. V usage is TRBV9 and J usage is TRBJ1-2; TRBD1 matches at 9 bases. The CDR3 runs 17 residues. The V and J ends lost 3 bases and 3 bases, in that order; junction bases with no gene match: 12. Germline V gene sequence: CDR1 SGDLS, CDR2 YYNGEE. For the CDR3, the DNA is TGTGCCAGCAGCGCCCCCCGCCGGGACAGGGTGGACTATGGCTACACCTTC. Its translation: CASSAPRRDRVDYGYTF.

This clonotype was recorded at least ten times. The chain carries TRBV10-3 and TRBJ1-1; D is perhaps TRBD1 (6 bases). The germline gives CDR1 ENHRY, CDR2 SYGVKD. This CDR3 has 13 residues. The ends were cut back, 0 bases at V and 6 bases at J, with 8 bases in the middle. CDR3 nucleotides: TGTGCCATCAGTGAGTCCGAGGGGGCTGAAGCTTTCTTT. Residues: CAISESEGAEAFF.

The chain uses TRBV4-3 and TRBJ1-1; D unresolved. Trimming pared 0 bases from V and 1 base from J, leaving 15 bases between. Germline CDR1 reads LGHNA; CDR2 reads YSLEER. The CDR3 covers 17 residues. The CDR3 bases are TGCGCCAGCAGCCAAGATCCCAGAGGGTCGGAGAACACTGAAGCTTTCTTT. Translating gives CASSQDPRGSENTEAFF.

This clonotype appeared many times. CDR3 bases: TGTGCCAGCAGAGGCGGGTTCCCAGATACGCAGTATTTT. Protein: CASRGGFPDTQYF. The chain couples TRBV12-3 or TRBV12-4 to TRBJ2-3; tentative D call: TRBD2 (5 bases). V lost 6 bases and J lost 4, with 11 bases in between. The CDR3 runs 13 residues.

As to this clonotype: A much larger clone differs by one base, so this may be a read error. The chain is built from TRBV19 and TRBJ1-1; the match to TRBD1 covers 7 bases. This CDR3 contains 14 residues. The germline V gene encodes CDR1 LNHDA and CDR2 SQIVND (reference sequence). Written as DNA, the CDR3 is TGTGCCAGTAGTACTACAGGGGTGGGCACTAAAGCTTTCTTT. Translating gives CASSTTGVGTKAFF. Complete variable domain (other parts from reference TRBV19 and TRBJ1-1): DGGITQSPKYLFRKEGQNVTLSCEQNLNHDAMYWYRQDPGQGLRLIYYSQIVNDFQKGDIAEGYSVSREKKESFPLTVTSAQKNPTAFYLCASSTTGVGTKAFFGQGTRLTVV.

This clonotype occurred many times. The chain combines TRBV2 with TRBJ2-3; TRBD2 agrees at 8 bases. The CDR3 is 16 amino acids. The V gene end was trimmed by 7 bases and the J gene end by 1 base; junction bases not matched to a gene: 10. Germline lookup yields CDR1 SNHLY and CDR2 FYNNEI. CDR3 in DNA: TGTGCCAGCACCTTCTTGGGACTAGGAGGCACAGATACGCAGTATTTT. Its protein product is CASTFLGLGGTDTQYF.